This TCR beta chain was sequenced during a study of response to subunit inactivated influenza vaccine. Study outcomes and limitations: Authors suggested seasonal influenza vaccinations each recruit few new T cells.

CDR1 and CDR2 (germline): SGHTA, FQGNSA. The CDR3 totals 15 residues. V was trimmed by 8 bases and J by 6 bases, leaving 20 bases between them. TCRdb processed the RT-PCR reads anew with MiXCR; each CDR3 protein has one entry. The table lists about 780,000 distinct CDR3 sequences, less than 20% of them singletons. This clonotype was counted a few times. Its matching antigen is unknown. V usage is TRBV7-2 and J usage is TRBJ2-4; D may be TRBD1 (6 bases). This TCR derives from a middle-aged man who received an inactivated influenza vaccine. Sequencing used PBMCs from blood, obtained less than 6 days after vaccination. The CDR3 spells CASFPGQGFPNIQYF. The CDR3 nucleotides are TGTGCCAGCTTCCCAGGGCAGGGGTTCCCAAACATTCAGTACTTC.